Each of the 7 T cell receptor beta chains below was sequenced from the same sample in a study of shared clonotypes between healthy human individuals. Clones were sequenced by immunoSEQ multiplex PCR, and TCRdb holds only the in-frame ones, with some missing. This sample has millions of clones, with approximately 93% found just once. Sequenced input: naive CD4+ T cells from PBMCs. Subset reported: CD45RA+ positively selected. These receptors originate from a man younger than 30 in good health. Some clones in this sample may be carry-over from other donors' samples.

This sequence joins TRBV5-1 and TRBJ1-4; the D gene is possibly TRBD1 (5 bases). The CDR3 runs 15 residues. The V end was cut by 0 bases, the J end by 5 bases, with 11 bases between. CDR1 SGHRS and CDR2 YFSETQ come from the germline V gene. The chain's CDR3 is CASSLAARANEKLFF. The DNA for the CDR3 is TGCGCCAGCAGCTTGGCGGCCAGGGCGAATGAAAAACTGTTTTTT.

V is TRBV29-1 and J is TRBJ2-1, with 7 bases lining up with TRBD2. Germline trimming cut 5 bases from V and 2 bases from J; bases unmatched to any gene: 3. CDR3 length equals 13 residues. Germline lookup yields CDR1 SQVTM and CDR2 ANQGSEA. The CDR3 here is CSVRGDPYNEQFF. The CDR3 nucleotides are TGCAGCGTTCGGGGGGACCCCTACAATGAGCAGTTCTTC.

CDR3 region: CAISESGTEQEQYF. CDR3 DNA: TGTGCCATCAGTGAGTCGGGAACAGAACAGGAGCAGTACTTC. The chain combines TRBV10-3 with TRBJ2-7; no clear D gene. Trimming left V 0 bases short and J 7 bases short, with 13 bases between. The CDR3 runs to 14 residues. CDR1 ENHRY and CDR2 SYGVKD come from the germline V gene.

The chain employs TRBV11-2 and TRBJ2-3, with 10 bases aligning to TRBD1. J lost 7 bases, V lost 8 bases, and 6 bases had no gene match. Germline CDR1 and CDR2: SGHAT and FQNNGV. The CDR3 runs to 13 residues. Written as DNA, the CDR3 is TGTGCCAGCCGCGACAGGGGGCCAAATACGCAGTATTTT. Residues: CASRDRGPNTQYF.

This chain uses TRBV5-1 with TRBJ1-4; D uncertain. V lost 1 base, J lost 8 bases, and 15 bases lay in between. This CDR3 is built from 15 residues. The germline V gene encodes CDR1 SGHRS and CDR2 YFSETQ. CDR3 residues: CASSLRSQAEEKLFF. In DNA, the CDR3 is TGCGCCAGCAGCTTGAGGAGCCAAGCGGAGGAAAAACTGTTTTTT.

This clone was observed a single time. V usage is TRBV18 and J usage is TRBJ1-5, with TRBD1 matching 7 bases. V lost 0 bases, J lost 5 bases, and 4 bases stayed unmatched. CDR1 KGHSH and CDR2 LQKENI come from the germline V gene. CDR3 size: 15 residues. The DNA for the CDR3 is TGTGCCAGCTCACCACCGGGACAGTCCTATCAGCCCCAGCATTTT. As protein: CASSPPGQSYQPQHF.

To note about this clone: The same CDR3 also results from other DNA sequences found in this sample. CDR3 protein: CASSVRGGTEAFF. The CDR3 DNA reads TGTGCCAGCAGCGTCAGGGGCGGCACTGAAGCTTTCTTT. The gene calls are TRBV9 and TRBJ1-1, with D perhaps matching TRBD1 (6 bases). Germline V gene sequence: CDR1 SGDLS, CDR2 YYNGEE. Trimming shortened V by 2 bases and J by 4 bases, and 9 bases separated the two germline ends. The CDR3 runs 13 residues.